Shown below are 26 T cell receptor beta chains from a single sample sequenced in a study of shared clonotypes between healthy human individuals (TCRdb year 2020). The method behind the library was the immunoSEQ multiplex PCR assay. TCRdb re-hosts the immuneACCESS table, in-frame sequences only. Its copies lack some clones; in the studies checked, an unresolved V gene accounts for under half of them, and the cause for the rest is not known. This sample gives 2 million to 3 million clones in total; 80% to 95% of them show up just once. Around 0.4% of the sample is held by the ten biggest clonotypes. The sample was naive CD4+ T cells from PBMCs. The cell subset or site label, as the study defines it: CD45RA+ positively selected. Source of these receptors: a young man in good health. Some clones in this sample may be carry-over from other donors' samples.

On this clone: At the DNA level, this CDR3 is encoded by other sequences in the same sample as well. V is TRBV7-2 and J is TRBJ1-2; TRBD1 aligns across 10 bases. The CDR3 is 13 residues long. V dropped 3 bases and J dropped 5; count of bases not matched to a gene: 0. Germline lookup yields CDR1 SGHTA and CDR2 FQGNSA. The CDR3 reads CASSLGQGYGYTF. The CDR3 coding sequence is TGTGCCAGCAGCTTGGGACAGGGGTATGGCTACACCTTC.

The V call is TRBV4-1, the J call TRBJ2-2; TRBD2 aligns across 9 bases. Per the germline V gene, CDR1 is MGHRA and CDR2 is YSYEKL. V shed 0 bases, J shed 4 bases, and the junction held 6 bases outside the gene matches. The CDR3 runs to 17 residues. As DNA, the CDR3 is TGCGCCAGCAGCCAAGAGCGGCGGGAGGGCGGCACCGGGGAGCTGTTTTTT. It translates to CASSQERREGGTGELFF.

The chain employs TRBV2 and TRBJ2-1, with 8 bases lining up with TRBD1. The CDR3 sequence is 14 residues long. The germline V gene encodes CDR1 SNHLY and CDR2 FYNNEI. V shed 8 bases and J 4 bases; nucleotides not matched to a gene: 7. CDR3 DNA: TGTGCCAGCTCGAGGGACAGGTATTACAATGAGCAGTTCTTC. Amino acids: CASSRDRYYNEQFF.

In this sample, this clone turned up once. The CDR3 reads CASSFYGTAYEQYF. CDR3 DNA sequence: TGTGCCAGCAGCTTCTACGGGACAGCCTACGAGCAGTACTTC. This sequence joins TRBV11-2 and TRBJ2-7, with 7 bases matching TRBD1. Germline assignment: CDR1 SGHAT and CDR2 FQNNGV. This CDR3 is 14 amino acids long. The trim removed 3 bases at V and 2 bases at J, leaving 4 bases unmatched.

The chain couples TRBV5-4 to TRBJ2-1; 8 nucleotides line up with TRBD1. J was trimmed by 2 bases and V by 4 bases; bases with no gene match: 5. CDR3 size: 15 residues. Germline loops: CDR1 SGHNT, CDR2 YYREEE (reference sequence). This chain's CDR3 is CASSIPQGAYNEQFF. CDR3 bases: TGTGCCAGCAGCATTCCACAGGGGGCCTACAATGAGCAGTTCTTC. Supplemented by reference TRBV5-4 and TRBJ2-1, the full variable domain reads ETGVTQSPTHLIKTRGQQVTLRCSSQSGHNTVSWYQQALGQGPQFIFQYYREEENGRGNFPPRFSGLQFPNYSSELNVNALELDDSALYLCASSIPQGAYNEQFFGPGTRLTVL.

The J gene is TRBJ2-3, the V gene TRBV11-2, with 7 bases matching TRBD2. CDR1 and CDR2 (germline): SGHAT, FQNNGV. Trimming took 4 bases from V and 7 from J; bases not matched to a gene: 14. CDR3 length: 16 amino acids. The CDR3 DNA reads TGTGCCAGCAGCTCCTGGAAGACTAGCAGTTATTATACGCAGTATTTT. Its protein is CASSSWKTSSYYTQYF.

This rearrangement joins TRBV28 to TRBJ2-7, with D perhaps given as TRBD1 or TRBD2 (5 bases each). The germline CDR1 and CDR2 sequences are MDHEN and SYDVKM. The CDR3 totals 18 residues. The V gene lost 3 bases and the J gene lost 4 bases, with 25 bases spanning the gap. For the CDR3, the DNA is TGTGCCAGCAGTTTCCTCGCTCCCGGGGCAGGCTCGAGGTACGAGCAGTACTTC. It codes for CASSFLAPGAGSRYEQYF.

A single count supports this clone. This chain joins TRBV6-5 and TRBJ2-5, with D tentatively TRBD2 (5 bases). The CDR3 contains 14 residues. Germline V CDR1 and CDR2: MNHEY, SVGAGI. The V gene lost 5 bases and the J gene lost 4 bases, with 14 bases spanning the gap. Written as DNA, the CDR3 is TGTGCCAGCAGTGGTACAGCGGTGGGAGAGACCCAGTACTTC. Translation: CASSGTAVGETQYF.

The V gene is TRBV6-5, the J gene TRBJ2-7, with D possibly being TRBD1 (5 bases). Per the germline V gene, CDR1 is MNHEY and CDR2 is SVGAGI. CDR3 length: 12 residues. V was cut by 6 bases and J by 5 bases, with 11 bases left in between. CDR3 residues: CASRGQSNEQYF. The CDR3, as DNA: TGTGCCAGCAGGGGGCAGTCTAACGAGCAGTACTTC.

The chain couples TRBV30 to TRBJ2-3, with 7 bases lining up with TRBD1. CDR1 and CDR2 (germline): GTSNPN, SVGIG (reference sequence). There are 12 residues in the CDR3. V lost 3 bases and J lost 14; bases outside the gene matches: 11. CDR3 sequence (DNA): TGTGCCTGGAGCAATCCCGGGACAGCGGCGTATTTT. It translates to CAWSNPGTAAYF.

The chain carries TRBV6-6 and TRBJ1-1, with 11 bases matching TRBD1. CDR1 MNHNY and CDR2 SVGAGI come from the germline V gene (reference sequence). The CDR3 has 15 amino acids. V dropped 5 bases and J dropped 5; count of bases not matched to a gene: 7. DNA of the CDR3: TGTGCCAGCAGTCAACGGACAGGGGGCATGACTGAAGCTTTCTTT. Residues: CASSQRTGGMTEAFF.

The rearrangement uses TRBV7-3 and TRBJ2-7, with 7 bases aligning to TRBD1. This CDR3 comprises 13 residues. Per germline, CDR1 SGHTA and CDR2 FQGTGA. With V trimmed by 5 bases and J by 13 bases, 14 bases remained unmatched. The DNA for the CDR3 is TGTGCCAGCAGCGTCGCTGGCAGGGGGATGTTTTACTTC. Protein product: CASSVAGRGMFYF. Complete variable domain (other parts from reference TRBV7-3 and TRBJ2-7): GAGVSQTPSNKVTEKGKYVELRCDPISGHTALYWYRQSLGQGPEFLIYFQGTGAADDSGLPNDRFFAVRPEGSVSTLKIQRTERGDSAVYLCASSVAGRGMFYFGPGTRLTVT.

The V and J genes are TRBV7-3 and TRBJ2-3, with D tentatively TRBD2 (6 bases). The V and J ends lost 6 bases and 0 bases respectively, with 13 bases between them. The germline gives CDR1 SGHTA, CDR2 FQGTGA. This CDR3 has 15 amino acids. CDR3 region: CASRKAGTSTDTQYF. The CDR3 region has the DNA TGTGCCAGCAGGAAAGCGGGCACTAGCACAGATACGCAGTATTTT.

The rearrangement uses TRBV7-3 and TRBJ2-1; 9 bases are a match to TRBD1. Unmatched junction bases numbered 4, after V lost 2 bases and J lost 2 bases. Looked up from germline, CDR1 is SGHTA and CDR2 is FQGTGA. The CDR3 runs 16 residues. CDR3 sequence reads: CASSLDRDRAYNEQFF. In DNA, the CDR3 is TGTGCCAGCAGCTTAGACCGGGACAGGGCCTACAATGAGCAGTTCTTC.

The rearrangement uses TRBV6-5 and TRBJ2-7; perhaps D is TRBD1 or TRBD2 (6 bases each). The ends were cut back, 3 bases at V and 2 bases at J, with 14 bases in the middle. There are 15 residues in the CDR3. In germline, CDR1 is MNHEY, CDR2 SVGAGI. In nucleotides, the CDR3 is TGTGCCAGCAGTTATCGGAGGGGGTCGACCTACGAGCAGTACTTC. It encodes CASSYRRGSTYEQYF.

The V and J genes are TRBV11-2 and TRBJ2-1, with D maybe TRBD1 (5 bases). V was trimmed by 4 bases and J by 6 bases, leaving 16 bases between them. CDR1 is SGHAT, CDR2 FQNNGV, per germline. CDR3 size: 15 residues. CDR3 sequence reads: CASSSSPGRPNEQFF. Written as DNA, the CDR3 is TGTGCCAGCAGCTCCAGCCCAGGGCGGCCCAATGAGCAGTTCTTC. Drawing the rest from reference TRBV11-2 and TRBJ2-1, the complete variable domain is EAGVAQSPRYKIIEKRQSVAFWCNPISGHATLYWYQQILGQGPKLLIQFQNNGVVDDSQLPKDRFSAERLKGVDSTLKIQPAKLEDSAVYLCASSSSPGRPNEQFFGPGTRLTVL.

This clone was recorded only once. CDR3 protein: CASSMVWSWAAVAKNIQYF. The DNA for the CDR3 is TGTGCCAGTAGTATGGTTTGGTCTTGGGCGGCTGTAGCCAAAAACATTCAGTACTTC. The chain carries TRBV19 and TRBJ2-4; no definite D call. Trimming removed 3 bases at V and 0 bases at J, with 21 bases between. Germline V gene sequence: CDR1 LNHDA, CDR2 SQIVND (reference sequence). This CDR3 spans 19 amino acids.

A word on this clone: At the DNA level, this CDR3 is encoded by other sequences in the same sample as well. This chain links TRBV18 with TRBJ1-2, with TRBD1 identical over 8 bases. The ends lost 6 bases at V and 8 bases at J; junction bases unmatched: 8. The length of the CDR3 is 13 residues. CDR1 and CDR2 (germline): KGHSH, LQKENI. Written as DNA, the CDR3 is TGTGCCAGCTCCCCCGACAGGGGAAACGGCTACACCTTC. It encodes CASSPDRGNGYTF.

This rearrangement joins TRBV19 to TRBJ1-1, with D perhaps TRBD1 (5 bases). V lost 3 bases and J lost 0, with 8 bases in between. From germline, CDR1 is LNHDA and CDR2 SQIVND (reference sequence). The length of the CDR3 is 14 residues. This CDR3 reads CASSMDILNTEAFF. The CDR3 bases are TGTGCCAGTAGTATGGACATCTTGAACACTGAAGCTTTCTTT.

V usage is TRBV2 and J usage is TRBJ1-5; TRBD1 is a possible D gene (6 bases). CDR1 is SNHLY, CDR2 FYNNEI, per germline. CDR3 length: 14 amino acids. The V gene lost 3 bases and the J gene lost 7 bases, with 13 bases spanning the gap. CDR3 sequence: CASSDRTARQPQHF. The CDR3 nucleotides are TGTGCCAGCAGTGACAGGACAGCGAGGCAGCCCCAGCATTTT.

Of note for this clone: Other nucleotide sequences from this sample produce the same CDR3. The chain has TRBV7-9 and TRBJ2-3; unclear D gene. V was trimmed by 5 bases and J by 3 bases, leaving 3 bases between them. The CDR3 loop spans 11 amino acids. Germline CDR1 is SEHNR and CDR2 is FQNEAQ (reference sequence). The DNA for the CDR3 is TGTGCCAGCAGCCCAACAGATACGCAGTATTTT. Translation gives CASSPTDTQYF.

The V and J genes are TRBV6-1 and TRBJ2-3; D remains unclear. V was shortened by 5 bases and J by 4 bases, with 13 bases between the two germline ends. The CDR3 is 14 residues long. CDR1 is MNHNS, CDR2 SASEGT, per germline. The CDR3 spells CASSPTPRSDTQYF. The CDR3 DNA is TGTGCCAGCAGTCCCACGCCGAGGTCAGATACGCAGTATTTT.

The table lists this clone with a count of one. The rearrangement links TRBV9 to TRBJ2-5, with TRBD1 identical over 8 bases. This CDR3 is built from 14 residues. Germline-derived CDR1 and CDR2 are SGDLS and YYNGEE. V shed 3 bases, J shed 5 bases, and the junction held 6 bases outside the gene matches. This CDR3 is CASSGGQGSETQYF. The DNA of the CDR3 is TGTGCCAGCAGCGGAGGACAGGGTTCGGAGACCCAGTACTTC.

Notes on this clone: One end of the junction varies from germline; a read error may be responsible. The chain has TRBV10-3 and TRBJ1-1; no clear D gene. Germline CDR1 reads ENHRY; CDR2 reads SYGVKD. CDR3 length: 13 residues. CDR3 residues: CAISEGESSSWVF. The CDR3 DNA follows: TGTGCCATCAGTGAGGGGGAAAGTTCCTCTTGGGTGTTT.

This clone was seen only once. This chain links TRBV7-2 with TRBJ2-5, with 10 bases lining up with TRBD1. The J segment lost 5 bases and the V segment lost 5 bases, leaving 5 bases of the junction unmatched. CDR3 size: 14 residues. Germline lookup yields CDR1 SGHTA and CDR2 FQGNSA. The CDR3 loop reads CASSGGQGRETQYF. The CDR3 DNA reads as TGTGCCAGCAGCGGGGGACAGGGGAGGGAGACCCAGTACTTC.

The chain recombines TRBV4-2 with TRBJ2-7; TRBD2 is a possible D gene (6 bases). Trimming took off 0 bases at V and 3 bases at J, with 9 bases between the two ends. This CDR3 has 14 amino acids. The germline V gene has CDR1 LGHNA and CDR2 YNFKEQ. CDR3 amino acids: CASSQEYGSYEQYF. CDR3 sequence (DNA): TGTGCCAGCAGCCAAGAATACGGGAGCTACGAGCAGTACTTC.